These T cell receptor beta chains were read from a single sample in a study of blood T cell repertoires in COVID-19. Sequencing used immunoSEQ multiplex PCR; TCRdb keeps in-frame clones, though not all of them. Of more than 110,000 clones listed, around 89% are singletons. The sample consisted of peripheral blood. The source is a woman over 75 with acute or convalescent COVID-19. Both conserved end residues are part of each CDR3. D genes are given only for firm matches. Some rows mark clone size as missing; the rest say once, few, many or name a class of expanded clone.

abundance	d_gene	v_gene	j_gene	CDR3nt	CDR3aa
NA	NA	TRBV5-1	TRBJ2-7	TGCGCCAGCAGCCTCCGGGACACCAACTACGAGCAGTACTTC	CASSLRDTNYEQYF
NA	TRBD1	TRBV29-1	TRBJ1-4	TGCAGCGTCGCCCCCAGGGGGCCTAGGGAAAAACTGTTTTTT	CSVAPRGPREKLFF
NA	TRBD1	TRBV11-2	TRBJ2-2	TGTGCCAGCAGCCCGCCCGCGACAGGGGTCGCCGGGGAGCTGTTTTTT	CASSPPATGVAGELFF
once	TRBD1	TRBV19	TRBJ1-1	TGTGCCAGTAGCCGACAGGGGATGATGAACACTGAAGCTTTCTTT	CASSRQGMMNTEAFF
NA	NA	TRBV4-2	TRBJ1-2	TGTGCCAGCAGCCAAGAGCCAGGGGAATTGGGGGGCTACACCTTC	CASSQEPGELGGYTF
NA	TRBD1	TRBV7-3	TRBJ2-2	TGTGCCAGCAGCACCGGGACAGGCCCGAACACCGGGGAGCTGTTTTTT	CASSTGTGPNTGELFF
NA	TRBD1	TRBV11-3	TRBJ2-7	TGTGCCAGCAGCCTCGACAGGGGGCACGACGAGCAGTACTTC	CASSLDRGHDEQYF
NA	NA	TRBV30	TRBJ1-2	TGTGCCTGGAGCCTAGCGAAAGGGAGGCATGGCTACACCTTC	CAWSLAKGRHGYTF
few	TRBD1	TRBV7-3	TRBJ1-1	TGTGCCAGCAGCTCACAGGGGGGAACTGAAGCTTTCTTT	CASSSQGGTEAFF
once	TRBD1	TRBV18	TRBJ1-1	TGTGCCAGCTCAACGGACAGGGGTAGACCTGAAGCTTTCTTT	CASSTDRGRPEAFF
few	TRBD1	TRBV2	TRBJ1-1	TGTGCCAGCAGATTCGACAGGGACCTTGAAGCTTTCTTT	CASRFDRDLEAFF
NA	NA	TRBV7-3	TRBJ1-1	TGTGCCAGCAGCCAGGACAGAAACACTGAAGCTTTCTTT	CASSQDRNTEAFF
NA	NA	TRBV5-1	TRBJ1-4	TGCGCCAGCAGCTCCGGGGACACAACAACTAATGAAAAACTGTTTTTT	CASSSGDTTTNEKLFF
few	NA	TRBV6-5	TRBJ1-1	TGTGCCAGCAGTCTGGGTAGGGGAACGAACACTGAAGCTTTCTTT	CASSLGRGTNTEAFF
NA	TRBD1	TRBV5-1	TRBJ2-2	TGCGCCAGCAGCTTGTCGCTACAGGGGAGCACCGGGGAGCTGTTTTTT	CASSLSLQGSTGELFF
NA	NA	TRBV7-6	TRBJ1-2	TGTGCCAGCAGCGACCCGAAGGACTCTAACTATGGCTACACCTTC	CASSDPKDSNYGYTF
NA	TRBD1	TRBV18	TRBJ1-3	TGTGCCAGCTCTCGGGACAGGGGAGGCTCTGGAAACACCATATATTTT	CASSRDRGGSGNTIYF
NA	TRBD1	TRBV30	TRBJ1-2	TGTGCCTGGAGGTGGGGCAGGGGGCTACGGGGCTACACCTTC	CAWRWGRGLRGYTF
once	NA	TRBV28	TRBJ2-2	TGTGCCAGCACCTTGGGGGGGCGAGGACATGGCGGGGAGCTGTTTTTT	CASTLGGRGHGGELFF
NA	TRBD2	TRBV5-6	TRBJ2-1	TGTGCCAGCCTGAGCGGGGGGACTACAGGCGAGCAGTTCTTC	CASLSGGTTGEQFF
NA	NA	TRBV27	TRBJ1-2	TGTGCCACGGCCCTAGAGAGGACACGCCTTGATGGCTACACCTTC	CATALERTRLDGYTF
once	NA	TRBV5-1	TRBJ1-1	TGCGCCAGCAGCTTGGAACAGGGAGACACTGAAGCTTTCTTT	CASSLEQGDTEAFF
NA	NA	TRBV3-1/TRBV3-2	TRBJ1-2	TGTGCCAGCAGCTCGACACCTACTAACTATGGCTACACCTTC	CASSSTPTNYGYTF
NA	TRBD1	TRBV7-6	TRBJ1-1	TGTGCCAGCAGCTTAGGGGGACAGGGAGGTGAAGCTTTCTTT	CASSLGGQGGEAFF
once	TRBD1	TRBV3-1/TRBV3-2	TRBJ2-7	TGTGCCAGCAGCTGGGACAGGGAGACCTCCGAGCAGTACTTC	CASSWDRETSEQYF
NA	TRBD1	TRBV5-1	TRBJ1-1	TGCGCCAGCACCCCGGGGACAGGGCGTGAAGCTTTCTTT	CASTPGTGREAFF
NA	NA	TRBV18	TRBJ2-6	TGTGCCAGCTCACCAGTAGCGACTTCTGGGGCCAACGTCCTGACTTTC	CASSPVATSGANVLTF
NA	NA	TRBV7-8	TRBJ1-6	TGTGCCAGCAGCTTCGATTATAGTAATTCACCCCTCCACTTT	CASSFDYSNSPLHF
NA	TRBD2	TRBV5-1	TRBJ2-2	TGCGCCAGCAGCTTGTTGGCTAGCGGGGGCCCCACCGGGGAGCTGTTTTTT	CASSLLASGGPTGELFF
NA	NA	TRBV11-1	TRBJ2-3	TGTGCCAGCAGCTTAGCCAGGGCCCAATATACGCAGTATTTT	CASSLARAQYTQYF
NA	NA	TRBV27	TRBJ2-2	TGTGCCAGCACAACTCCGAACACCGGGGAGCTGTTTTTT	CASTTPNTGELFF
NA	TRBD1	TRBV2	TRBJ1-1	TGTGCCGGTCAACAGGGGATGAACACTGAAGCTTTCTTT	CAGQQGMNTEAFF
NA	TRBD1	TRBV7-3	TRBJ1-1	TGTGCCAGCGGAATGGGACAGCACACTGAAGCTTTCTTT	CASGMGQHTEAFF
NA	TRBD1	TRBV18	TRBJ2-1	TGTGCCAGCTCACCACCTGTTGGACAGGGCACCTACAATGAGCAGTTCTTC	CASSPPVGQGTYNEQFF
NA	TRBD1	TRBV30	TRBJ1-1	TGTGCCTGGAACCGGGGACAGGACAACACTGAAGCTTTCTTT	CAWNRGQDNTEAFF
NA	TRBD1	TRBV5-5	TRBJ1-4	TGTGCCAGCAGCTTATCCGTGCCAGGGGGAGAAAAACTGTTTTTT	CASSLSVPGGEKLFF
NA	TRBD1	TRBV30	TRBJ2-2	TGTGCCTGGAGTCGGGACAGGGTAAACACCGGGGAGCTGTTTTTT	CAWSRDRVNTGELFF
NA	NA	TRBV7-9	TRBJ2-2	TGTGCCAGCAGCGAGTTGGGCGCGAACACCGGGGAGCTGTTTTTT	CASSELGANTGELFF
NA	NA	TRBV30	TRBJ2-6	TGTGCCTCGACAGTCGAGAAGGTACCCACTGGGGCCAACGTCCTGACTTTC	CASTVEKVPTGANVLTF
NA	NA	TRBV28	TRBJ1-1	TGTGCCAGCAGTTTACCGGGACTTAAAGCTTTCTTT	CASSLPGLKAFF
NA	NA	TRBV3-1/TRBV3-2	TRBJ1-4	TGTGCCAGCAGCCAATACAGCCAGGGAGGGGCAACTAATGAAAAACTGTTTTTT	CASSQYSQGGATNEKLFF
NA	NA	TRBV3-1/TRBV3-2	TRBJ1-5	TGTGCCAGCAGCCGCAACAATTGGCAGCCCCAGCATTTT	CASSRNNWQPQHF
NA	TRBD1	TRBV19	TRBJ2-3	TGTGCCAGTAGTATGGGACAGGGGGCCGTAGATACGCAGTATTTT	CASSMGQGAVDTQYF
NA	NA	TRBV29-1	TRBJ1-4	TGCAGCGTTTCAGGGGCTGATGAAAAACTGTTTTTT	CSVSGADEKLFF
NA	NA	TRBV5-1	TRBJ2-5	TGCGCCAGCAGCTTGTACACGCAAGAGACCCAGTACTTC	CASSLYTQETQYF
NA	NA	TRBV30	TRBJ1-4	TGTGCCTGGAGCGCGACGGACAGTATAAATGAAAAACTGTTTTTT	CAWSATDSINEKLFF
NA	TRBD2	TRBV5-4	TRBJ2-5	TGTGCCAGCAGCTCCTTTAGCGGGGGCCGCGAACAAGAGACCCAGTACTTC	CASSSFSGGREQETQYF
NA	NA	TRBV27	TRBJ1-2	TGTGCCAGCACCCTCCCGGGGGGGCCTTTCTATGGCTACACCTTC	CASTLPGGPFYGYTF
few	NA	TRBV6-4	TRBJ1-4	TGTGCCAGCAGTCGACTCAGGGTGTTTTTT	CASSRLRVFF
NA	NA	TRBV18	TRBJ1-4	TGTGCCAGCTCACCTACGAGGGAAAAACTGTTTTTT	CASSPTREKLFF
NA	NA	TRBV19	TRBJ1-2	TGTGCCAGTAGTATAGTGAGGGGGAGCGACTATGGCTACACCTTC	CASSIVRGSDYGYTF
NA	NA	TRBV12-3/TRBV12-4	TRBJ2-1	TGTGCCAGCACCGTGGCGGGTTTGGAGCAGTTCTTC	CASTVAGLEQFF
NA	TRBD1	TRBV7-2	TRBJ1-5	TGTGCCAGCAGCTTAGAAGTAGGGGGCTGGGGGCAGCCCCAGCATTTT	CASSLEVGGWGQPQHF
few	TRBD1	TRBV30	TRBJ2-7	TGTGCCTGGGGGACAGGGGCCTACGAGCAGTACTTC	CAWGTGAYEQYF
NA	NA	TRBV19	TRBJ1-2	TGTGCCAGTAGTATCATCCCTGACAGGCCGTATGGCTACACCTTC	CASSIIPDRPYGYTF
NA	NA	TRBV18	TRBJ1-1	TGTGCCAGCTCACCAACTTCAGGGGTGTGGGCTGAAGCTTTCTTT	CASSPTSGVWAEAFF
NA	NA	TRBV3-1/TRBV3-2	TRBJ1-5	TGTGCCAGCAGCCAAGCCAGTAATAGCAATCAGCCCCAGCATTTT	CASSQASNSNQPQHF